The following is a T cell receptor beta chain sequence with its context. This record comes from a study of blood T cell repertoires in COVID-19. About the study: Spain, Italy and the United States supplied samples that represented acute and convalescent COVID-19. The cDNA or gDNA used as material had been derived from T cells, B-cell-depleted T cells, or PBMCs.

J gave up 4 bases and V 2 bases, and 11 bases lay outside the gene matches. CDR1 and CDR2 from the germline V gene are KGHSH and LQKENI. The CDR3 runs to 16 residues. In the source study's methods: Scientists estimated how many nucleated cells there were by amplifying reference gene primers. TCRdb's copy holds only in-frame clones and misses some; the assay was immunoSEQ multiplex PCR. V and J calls and clone size are copied from that table; D and trimming were computed from the DNA. This sample has 81,000 or so clones, with around 81% found just once. This receptor was taken from a woman in her sixties or seventies with active or convalescent COVID-19. The V call is TRBV18, the J call TRBJ2-7; TRBD1 matches at 7 bases. The sequenced sample was peripheral blood. Written as DNA, the CDR3 is TGTGCCAGCTCACCATTCGTCGGACAGGCCTCGTACGAGCAGTACTTC. This gives the protein CASSPFVGQASYEQYF.